This TCR beta chain was recovered during a study of shared clonotypes between healthy human individuals. In the study overall: Each donor's CD4 naive and CD4 memory cells filled three plates apiece, CD8 naive two, and CD8 memory one. Findings and limits, study-wide: When naive CD4 clonotypes were compared across several donors, about 4.9% were shared. Sampling covered nothing but blood. Tissue TCR repertoires likely differ from those found in blood.

This table comes from immunoSEQ multiplex PCR, and its TCRdb copy is limited to in-frame clones, with some not included. The repertoire holds about 1 million clones, with about 75% as singletons. Germline-derived CDR1 and CDR2 are MNHNY and SVGAGI (reference sequence). The CDR3 runs to 14 residues. Deletions cut 5 bases from V and 4 bases from J, with 13 bases between. For this clone: Its specificity is not known.

Donors comprised only Caucasian adults living in Nashville, Tennessee. The TCR originated in a man aged 18-30 years in good health. The sample comprised memory CD4+ T cells sorted from blood. Described subset: CD45RA-negative fraction. This chain connects TRBV6-6 to TRBJ2-3; D is possibly TRBD1 (6 bases). The DNA of the CDR3 is TGTGCCAGCAGTCCACAGGGCTTTTCAGATACGCAGTATTTT. Its translation: CASSPQGFSDTQYF.